This T cell receptor beta chain was documented in a study of human T cells and chemical hapten exposure. Trimming cost V 2 bases and J 8 bases, with 9 bases left between them. This CDR3 has 13 residues. TCRdb independently ran MiXCR on the RACE reads; one entry per CDR3 protein. The table shows about 380,000 distinct CDR3 sequences, with 5.1% occurring only once. As to time point: pre-sensitization, week 0. The sample's treatment: therapeutic diphenylcyclopropenone sensitization with weekly scalp DPC. The chain has TRBV12-3 or TRBV12-4 and TRBJ1-4, with D hard to call. Sequenced material: whole blood, taken in connection with sensitization to the hapten diphenylcyclopropenone (DPC). The sequence was obtained from a woman aged 45-59 years with alopecia areata. Some clones in this sample may be carry-over from other donors' samples. This CDR3 reads CASSLSVGEKLFF. For the CDR3, the DNA is TGTGCCAGCAGTTTATCAGTGGGGGAAAAACTGTTTTTT.